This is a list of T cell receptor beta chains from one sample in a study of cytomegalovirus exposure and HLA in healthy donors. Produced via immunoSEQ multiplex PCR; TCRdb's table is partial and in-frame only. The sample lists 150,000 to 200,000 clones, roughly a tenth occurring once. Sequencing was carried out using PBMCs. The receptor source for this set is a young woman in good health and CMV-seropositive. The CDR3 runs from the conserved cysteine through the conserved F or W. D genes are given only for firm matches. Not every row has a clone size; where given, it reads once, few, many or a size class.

cdr3_aa: CASSFSGREQFF
cdr3_nt: TGTGCCAGCAGCTTTAGCGGGAGGGAGCAGTTCTTC
v_call: TRBV7-8
clone_size: few
d_call: TRBD2
j_call: TRBJ2-1

cdr3_aa: CASSRSGANEQFF
cdr3_nt: TGTGCCAGCTCGCGTAGCGGGGCCAATGAGCAGTTCTTC
v_call: TRBV18
clone_size: NA
d_call: TRBD2
j_call: TRBJ2-1

cdr3_aa: CASSPDRGNTEAFF
cdr3_nt: TGTGCCAGCAGCCCAGACAGGGGGAACACTGAAGCTTTCTTT
v_call: TRBV5-6
clone_size: NA
d_call: TRBD1
j_call: TRBJ1-1

cdr3_aa: CASSLDQASGDTDTQYF
cdr3_nt: TGTGCCAGCAGCTTAGATCAGGCTAGCGGGGACACAGATACGCAGTATTTT
v_call: TRBV11-3
clone_size: few
d_call: TRBD2
j_call: TRBJ2-3

cdr3_aa: CASSLGGGVNTGELFF
cdr3_nt: TGTGCCAGCAGCTTAGGGGGCGGGGTGAACACCGGGGAGCTGTTTTTT
v_call: TRBV7-6
clone_size: NA
d_call: NA
j_call: TRBJ2-2

cdr3_aa: CASSPEGPSGANVLTF
cdr3_nt: TGTGCCAGCAGCCCCGAGGGCCCCTCTGGGGCCAACGTCCTGACTTTC
v_call: TRBV9
clone_size: NA
d_call: NA
j_call: TRBJ2-6

cdr3_aa: CASSMHQGRGLFF
cdr3_nt: TGTGCCAGTAGTATGCATCAGGGGAGGGGGCTGTTTTTT
v_call: TRBV19
clone_size: NA
d_call: NA
j_call: TRBJ2-2

cdr3_aa: CASSIDTGAYSNQPQHF
cdr3_nt: TGTGCCAGTAGTATCGATACCGGAGCCTATAGCAATCAGCCCCAGCATTTT
v_call: TRBV19
clone_size: NA
d_call: NA
j_call: TRBJ1-5

cdr3_aa: CASSILAASGDEQYF
cdr3_nt: TGTGCCAGCAGCATCCTAGCGGCCTCGGGGGACGAGCAGTACTTC
v_call: TRBV7-2
clone_size: NA
d_call: TRBD2
j_call: TRBJ2-7

cdr3_aa: CASRKDPGQISYEQYF
cdr3_nt: TGCGCCAGCAGAAAAGACCCCGGACAGATATCCTACGAGCAGTACTTC
v_call: TRBV5-1
clone_size: NA
d_call: NA
j_call: TRBJ2-7

cdr3_aa: CASSLTSGTKGNIQYF
cdr3_nt: TGCGCCAGCAGCTTGACTAGCGGGACAAAAGGAAACATTCAGTACTTC
v_call: TRBV5-1
clone_size: NA
d_call: TRBD2
j_call: TRBJ2-4

cdr3_aa: CASRYGQGVSYGYTF
cdr3_nt: TGCGCCAGCAGATACGGACAGGGTGTGTCCTATGGCTACACCTTC
v_call: TRBV5-1
clone_size: few
d_call: TRBD1
j_call: TRBJ1-2

cdr3_aa: CASSFGGGGLYEQYF
cdr3_nt: TGTGCCAGCAGCTTTGGGGGGGGAGGACTCTACGAGCAGTACTTC
v_call: TRBV5-6
clone_size: NA
d_call: TRBD2
j_call: TRBJ2-7

cdr3_aa: CAWEGLAGTDTQYF
cdr3_nt: TGTGCCTGGGAGGGACTAGCGGGTACAGATACGCAGTATTTT
v_call: TRBV30
clone_size: NA
d_call: TRBD2
j_call: TRBJ2-3

cdr3_aa: CASSFSEGDTQYF
cdr3_nt: TGTGCCAGCAGCTTCAGCGAGGGAGATACGCAGTATTTT
v_call: TRBV11-2
clone_size: few
d_call: NA
j_call: TRBJ2-3

cdr3_aa: CSVGQGGAYEQYF
cdr3_nt: TGCAGCGTTGGTCAGGGAGGCGCCTACGAGCAGTACTTC
v_call: TRBV29-1
clone_size: few
d_call: NA
j_call: TRBJ2-7